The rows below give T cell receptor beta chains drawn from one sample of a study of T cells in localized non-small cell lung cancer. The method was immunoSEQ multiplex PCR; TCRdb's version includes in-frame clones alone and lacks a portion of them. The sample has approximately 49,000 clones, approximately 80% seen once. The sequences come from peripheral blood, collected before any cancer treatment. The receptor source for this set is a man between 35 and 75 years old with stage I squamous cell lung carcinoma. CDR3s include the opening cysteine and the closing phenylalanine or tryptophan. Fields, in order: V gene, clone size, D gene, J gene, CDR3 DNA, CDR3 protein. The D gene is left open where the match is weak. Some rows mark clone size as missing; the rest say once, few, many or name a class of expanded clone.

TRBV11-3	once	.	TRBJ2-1	TGTGCCAGCAGCCCCCCGCGCAGAGGAAGCTCCTACAATGAGCAGTTCTTC	CASSPPRRGSSYNEQFF
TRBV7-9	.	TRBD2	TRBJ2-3	TGTGCCAGCAGCCCCAGCGGGGGAATGGATACGCAGTATTTT	CASSPSGGMDTQYF
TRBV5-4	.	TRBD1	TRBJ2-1	TGTGCCAGCAGCCTACCGGGGACAGTACACAATGAGCAGTTCTTC	CASSLPGTVHNEQFF
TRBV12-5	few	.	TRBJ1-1	TGTGCTAGTGGGGCCGGGACGGGGAACACTGAAGCTTTCTTT	CASGAGTGNTEAFF
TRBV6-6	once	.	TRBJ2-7	TGTGCCAGCAGTAGTTTCGTCTACGAGCAGTACTTC	CASSSFVYEQYF
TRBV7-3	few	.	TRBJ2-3	TGTGCCAGCAGCCTGACGGGAACAGATACGCAGTATTTT	CASSLTGTDTQYF
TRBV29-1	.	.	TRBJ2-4	TGCAGCGTTGTGGCGGGGGCGAACATTCAGTACTTC	CSVVAGANIQYF
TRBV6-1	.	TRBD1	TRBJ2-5	TGTGCCACCCTCGACAGGGCTCGTTCGGAGACCCAGTACTTC	CATLDRARSETQYF
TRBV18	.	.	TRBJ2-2	TGTGCCAGCTCACCATCCAGGGTCACCGGGGAGCTGTTTTTT	CASSPSRVTGELFF
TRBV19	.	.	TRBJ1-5	TGTGCCTCGAGGGGCACGTTCGGCCAGCCCCAGCATTTT	CASRGTFGQPQHF
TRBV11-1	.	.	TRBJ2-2	TGTGCCAGCAGCCGACCGGGAAAGCCCGGGGAGCTGTTTTTT	CASSRPGKPGELFF
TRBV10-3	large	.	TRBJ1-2	TGTGCCATCAGTGAAGGGGCTGATGGCTACACCTTC	CAISEGADGYTF
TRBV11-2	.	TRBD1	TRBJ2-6	TGTGCCACGGGACAGGGCGTACCTGGGGCCAACGTCCTGACTTTC	CATGQGVPGANVLTF
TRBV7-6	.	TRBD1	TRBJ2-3	TGTGCCAGCAGCTGGGACAGGGATTCTAGCACAGATACGCAGTATTTT	CASSWDRDSSTDTQYF
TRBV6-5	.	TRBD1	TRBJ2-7	TGTGCCAGCAGTCACGGACAGGGGGCTTTGGACGAGCAGTACTTC	CASSHGQGALDEQYF
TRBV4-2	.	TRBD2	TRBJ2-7	TGTGCCAGCAGCCAACGGCGGGGGGCCATAAACGAGCAGTACTTC	CASSQRRGAINEQYF
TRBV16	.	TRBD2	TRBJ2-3	TGTGCCAGCAGCCAATGGTTCGGGGGGATCACAGATACGCAGTATTTT	CASSQWFGGITDTQYF
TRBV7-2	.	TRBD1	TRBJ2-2	TGTGCCAGCAGCTCGACAGGGCGAGTAGGGGAGCTGTTTTTT	CASSSTGRVGELFF
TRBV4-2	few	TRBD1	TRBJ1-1	TGTGCCAGCAGCCAAGAAGCACAGGGGGCAACTGAAGCTTTCTTT	CASSQEAQGATEAFF
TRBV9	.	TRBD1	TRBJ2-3	TGTGCCAGCAGCTTTTCCGGGACAGGCACAGATACGCAGTATTTT	CASSFSGTGTDTQYF
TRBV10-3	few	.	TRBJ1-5	TGTGCCATCAGCCAATCCGGGACACAAGATCAGCCCCAGCATTTT	CAISQSGTQDQPQHF
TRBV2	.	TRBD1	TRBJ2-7	TGTGCCAGCACCCGGGACAGGGGATACTACGAGCAGTACTTC	CASTRDRGYYEQYF
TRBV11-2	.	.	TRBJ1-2	TGTGCCAGCAGCTTAGAATCTGGGGGGGGCCGCTACACCTTC	CASSLESGGGRYTF
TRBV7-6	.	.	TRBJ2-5	TGTGCCAGCAGCTTATACGATGGAGAGACCCAGTACTTC	CASSLYDGETQYF
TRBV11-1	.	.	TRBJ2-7	TGTGCCAGCAGCTTAGCTGGGGGTTTTCCGTACTTC	CASSLAGGFPYF
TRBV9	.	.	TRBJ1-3	TGTGCCAGCAGCGTAGGAAACGATGGGAACACCATATATTTT	CASSVGNDGNTIYF
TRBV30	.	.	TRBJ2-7	TGTGCCTGGAGCCCTCTAGGGGCCAACTCCTACGAGCAGTACTTC	CAWSPLGANSYEQYF
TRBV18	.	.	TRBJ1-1	TGTGCCAGCTCACCTTCAACAGGGTGGGCTGAAGCTTTCTTT	CASSPSTGWAEAFF